This record concerns one T cell receptor beta chain sequence. The study ran its PCR with 60 Vbeta and 13 Jbeta primers. The assay was immunoSEQ multiplex PCR, and TCRdb's table has in-frame clones only and misses some. This table has a few hundred thousand clones, about 77% appearing once. The data were taken from a study of cytomegalovirus exposure and HLA in healthy donors. Germline CDR1 and CDR2: KGHSH and LQKENI. The CDR3 totals 17 residues. J was trimmed by 0 bases and V by 0 bases; bases with no gene match: 7. This sequence originates from a woman aged 25 to 45 in good health and CMV-seronegative. Sequencing was done on a sample of PBMCs. The chain joins TRBV18 to TRBJ1-1, with 7 bases that match TRBD1. CDR3 coding DNA: TGTGCCAGCTCACCACCCCAAGGGGGCGGAATGAACACTGAAGCTTTCTTT. Its translation is CASSPPQGGGMNTEAFF.